This T cell receptor (beta chain) was sequenced during a study of T cell clonality in common variable immunodeficiency (dated by TCRdb to between 2014 and 2017). Standard criteria, namely reduction of serum IgG, IgA and/or IgM below the normal range together with specific antibody deficiency, were applied for the diagnosis of CVID. A total of 44 subjects (15 female and some 30 male; age range roughly 9 to 64 years, mean age around 40) were included in the CVID group. Predominantly Caucasian heritage was noted among both the CVID patients and the healthy controls. Replacement immunoglobulin therapy had been administered to all CVID subjects for at least one year at the time of study participation. When blood was collected, none of the CVID subjects were ill or on immunomodulatory or immunosuppressive medication. Heparinized peripheral whole blood samples of about 5 to 8 ml were collected from each donor. Genomic DNA from adults with common variable immune deficiency (CVID) and from healthy adult controls was used to sequence TCRbeta CDR3 repertoires. Diluted blood was density-centrifuged over Hypaque 1077 or Ficoll-Paque to isolate peripheral blood mononuclear cells. Genomic DNA was obtained from unsorted mononuclear cells through either Qiagen column purification or a centrifugation-based method.

What the authors observed across the whole study: Even though DNA input was the same, control samples had an average of around 82,000 unique sequences each, compared with approximately 30,000 in CVID samples. According to the authors, finding the cause of the higher clonality in CVID would require sequencing the repertoires of T cell subpopulations. Increased TCRbeta clonality was found in CVID subjects compared with healthy controls (t-test p = 0.018), with the increase being most characteristic of about a third of subjects. CVID TCRbeta sequences were reported to have fewer deletions and N-nucleotide insertions and to lack highly modified clones with 13 or more V deletions. CVID subjects shared fewer TCRbeta clones with each other than healthy controls did (p < 0.0001). Correlations of repertoire features with clinical complications were constrained by heterogeneity among patients within the CVID cohort.

For sequencing input, CVID and control samples contributed equivalent amounts of genomic DNA. For every sample, a 60 bp segment covering the rearranged TCRbeta CDR3 region was amplified and then sequenced. The immunoSEQ assay, a bias-corrected multiplex PCR combined with high-throughput sequencing, was used to amplify TCRbeta. The authors' analysis ran thus. Every unique nucleotide sequence was considered a clone and was annotated with V, D and J genes, copy number and frequency. Sequences were labeled productive if in frame, and non-productive if out of frame or containing stop codons. As previously described, Shannon's entropy was used to calculate clonality. Mean CDR3 Kyte-Doolittle hydropathy was derived from the predicted amino acid sequences of productive clones. The R hclust function was used to hierarchically cluster scaled V gene usage with Manhattan distance and complete linkage. Sharing of clones by CDR3 amino acid sequence was evaluated by resampling 12 repertoires per group over 100 rounds. Repertoires were searched for 60 to 80 published EBV-specific and approximately 240 published CMV-specific TCRbeta sequences. Analysis left out two CVID samples that produced under 10,000 sequences, so approximately 40 CVID repertoires remained. TCRdb re-hosts the immuneACCESS table, in-frame sequences only. Its copies lack some clones; in the studies checked, an unresolved V gene accounts for under half of them, and the cause for the rest is not known. For V, J and clone size, that table is used; D and trimming come from the DNA. The table gives 15,000 to 25,000 clones for this sample, with none occurring only once. The ten largest clonotypes hold more than 20% of the sample.

Note on this clone: Its cognate antigen has yet to be identified. The read is 3 residues too short to cover the CDR3 end, so that end is filled in from the germline J gene.

The CDR3 measures 15 amino acids from cysteine to phenylalanine. The DNA shown is the part of the CDR3 that was read: 36 bases, in frame from base 1. CDR1 and CDR2, per the germline V gene, are SGHTA and FQGNSA. Trimming costs V 1 base and J 4 bases, and their ends lie 13 bases apart. The rearrangement combines TRBV7-2 with TRBJ1-2; a tentative D match to TRBD1 spans 6 bases. The sequence derives from a human donor with common variable immunodeficiency. Sequencing was performed on peripheral blood mononuclear cells. CDR3 sequence: CASSLGQQGPYGYTF. The covered CDR3 bases are TGTGCCAGCAGCTTAGGACAGCAGGGGCCCTATGGC. The full variable domain, with segments outside the CDR3 supplied by the reference TRBV7-2 and TRBJ1-2 proteins, appears as GAGVSQSPSNKVTEKGKDVELRCDPISGHTALYWYRQSLGQGLEFLIYFQGNSAPDKSGLPSDRFSAERTGGSVSTLTIQRTQQEDSAVYLCASSLGQQGPYGYTFGSGTRLTVV.